Listed below are T cell receptor beta chains from one sample, sequenced in a study of OX40 agonist ivuxolimab in advanced cancers. The method was immunoSEQ multiplex PCR; TCRdb's version includes in-frame clones alone and lacks a portion of them. The sample has fewer than 60,000 clones, around 82% seen once. Sequenced here: CD4+ or CD8+ T cells sorted from blood, sampled in a trial of the OX40 agonist ivuxolimab. The receptors stem from an adult with an advanced solid tumor such as melanoma, head and neck, liver or kidney cancer. Each CDR3 is given with its conserved first and last residue.

v_call: TRBV4-3; j_call: TRBJ1-2; cdr3_aa: CASSQFGTPGSYGYTF
v_call: TRBV14; j_call: TRBJ1-1; cdr3_aa: CASSRYRGRGTEAFF
v_call: TRBV5-1; j_call: TRBJ2-1; cdr3_aa: CASSISGGPGYNEQFF
v_call: TRBV5-1; j_call: TRBJ1-1; cdr3_aa: CASSSQGTVNTEAFF
v_call: TRBV5-1; j_call: TRBJ2-3; cdr3_aa: CASSLGTGYTDTQYF
v_call: TRBV7-2; j_call: TRBJ1-6; cdr3_aa: CASSFDRGGNSPLHF
v_call: TRBV19; j_call: TRBJ2-7; cdr3_aa: CASSIDRRSGGEQYF
v_call: TRBV6-1; j_call: .; cdr3_aa: CASSERGHGTFSSYEQYF
v_call: TRBV10-3; j_call: TRBJ1-2; cdr3_aa: CATKAGDDYGYTF
v_call: TRBV18; j_call: TRBJ1-6; cdr3_aa: CASSPAGLDSPLHF
v_call: TRBV4-1; j_call: TRBJ1-1; cdr3_aa: CASSQESGGYTEAFF
v_call: TRBV27; j_call: TRBJ2-4; cdr3_aa: CASSGTSGRASSWTAKNIQYF
v_call: TRBV5-1; j_call: TRBJ2-5; cdr3_aa: CASSMGLAVETQYF
v_call: TRBV5-1; j_call: TRBJ1-2; cdr3_aa: CASSAGQGPDYTF
v_call: TRBV7-6; j_call: TRBJ2-3; cdr3_aa: CASSLRRATSTDTQYF
v_call: TRBV11-2; j_call: TRBJ2-5; cdr3_aa: CASSLGASGRQETQYF
v_call: TRBV10-1; j_call: TRBJ2-2; cdr3_aa: CASSESLLGTVNTGELFF
v_call: TRBV6-1; j_call: TRBJ1-5; cdr3_aa: CASNGLGRGNQPQHF
v_call: TRBV1; j_call: TRBJ2-7; cdr3_aa: CTSSQAAPIYEQYF
v_call: TRBV14; j_call: TRBJ2-1; cdr3_aa: CASSQGRTGLTNEQFF
v_call: TRBV5-1; j_call: TRBJ1-2; cdr3_aa: CASSPGELFYGYTF
v_call: TRBV2; j_call: TRBJ1-2; cdr3_aa: CASSLRMTGRMDGYTF
v_call: TRBV11-2; j_call: TRBJ2-2; cdr3_aa: CASSWTVGTGSTGELFF
v_call: TRBV27; j_call: TRBJ2-6; cdr3_aa: CASSIVDWLQSRANVLTF
v_call: TRBV7-9; j_call: TRBJ2-1; cdr3_aa: CASSSRAFRNEQFF
v_call: TRBV29-1; j_call: TRBJ1-1; cdr3_aa: CSVRQGAGNTEAFF
v_call: TRBV7-2; j_call: TRBJ1-2; cdr3_aa: CASSQGQGTDGYTF
v_call: TRBV4-3; j_call: TRBJ2-7; cdr3_aa: CASSQYDRAYEQYF
v_call: TRBV5-1; j_call: TRBJ2-1; cdr3_aa: CASRRGTEQFF
v_call: TRBV10-2; j_call: TRBJ1-1; cdr3_aa: CASSIHRGQVNTEAFF
v_call: TRBV28; j_call: TRBJ2-7; cdr3_aa: CASSLFDKASYEQYF
v_call: TRBV5-4; j_call: TRBJ1-3; cdr3_aa: CASSLQSSGNTIYF
v_call: TRBV6-6; j_call: TRBJ1-6; cdr3_aa: CASSYGGRNNSPLHF
v_call: TRBV10-2; j_call: TRBJ2-1; cdr3_aa: CASRARLAVYNEQFF
v_call: TRBV28; j_call: TRBJ2-5; cdr3_aa: CASSLCRESDQETQYF
v_call: TRBV6-5; j_call: TRBJ1-2; cdr3_aa: CASSPAGTGVHGYTF
v_call: TRBV7-7; j_call: TRBJ2-4; cdr3_aa: CASSPPGSDIQYF
v_call: TRBV11-2; j_call: TRBJ2-5; cdr3_aa: CASSLGSGRAGETQYF
v_call: TRBV2; j_call: TRBJ1-6; cdr3_aa: CASRPLSNSPLHF
v_call: TRBV7-2; j_call: TRBJ2-1; cdr3_aa: CASSSGTYNEQFF
v_call: TRBV18; j_call: TRBJ2-3; cdr3_aa: CASSPRTGGSTDTQYF
v_call: TRBV7-2; j_call: TRBJ2-1; cdr3_aa: CASSVDLSSYNEQFF
v_call: TRBV7-2; j_call: TRBJ2-5; cdr3_aa: CASSPWLAGDPRETQYF
v_call: TRBV7-9; j_call: TRBJ2-3; cdr3_aa: CASSSGTSTFLHTDTQYF
v_call: TRBV4-2; j_call: TRBJ1-1; cdr3_aa: CASSHDLNTEAFF
v_call: TRBV5-4; j_call: TRBJ2-1; cdr3_aa: CASSSPGLAVYNEQFF
v_call: TRBV6-5; j_call: TRBJ2-7; cdr3_aa: CASSSPGAPYEQYF
v_call: TRBV9; j_call: TRBJ2-5; cdr3_aa: CASSVAEETQYF
v_call: TRBV7-2; j_call: TRBJ1-3; cdr3_aa: CASSLEGEAGNTIYF
v_call: TRBV2; j_call: .; cdr3_aa: CASTQGGGSYEQYF
v_call: TRBV4-3; j_call: TRBJ2-2; cdr3_aa: CASSLDRKQNTGELFF
v_call: TRBV7-3; j_call: TRBJ1-6; cdr3_aa: CASSLEGPGNSPLHF
v_call: TRBV5-6; j_call: TRBJ1-6; cdr3_aa: CASSLDKASPLHF
v_call: TRBV4-2; j_call: TRBJ1-2; cdr3_aa: CASSLRTGPYGYTF
v_call: TRBV5-6; j_call: TRBJ1-4; cdr3_aa: CASSLYRPDEKLFF
v_call: TRBV6-6; j_call: TRBJ2-1; cdr3_aa: CASSYRALQSNEQFF
v_call: TRBV4-3; j_call: TRBJ1-2; cdr3_aa: CASSQDQRGRNSYYGYTF